What follows is one T cell receptor beta chain and its context. Antigen specificity is unknown. The time point denotes: newly diagnosed GD, antithyroid drugs for less than 3 months. Generation of the TCR library employed RNA extracted from PBMCs. This CDR3 is 16 amino acids long. Deletions cut 2 bases from V and 5 bases from J, with 16 bases between. Germline CDR1 reads SEHNR; CDR2 reads FQNEAQ (reference sequence). This specimen comes from a study of regulatory T cells in long-lasting Graves disease. Findings and caveats of the study: Accuracy might have suffered from few samples. TRBV28, TRBJ1-2 and TRBJ2-5 emerged as the favored segments in persistent disease.

According to the study, TCR beta libraries were built with iRepertoire HTBI primers and CDR3-region Arm-PCR. TCRdb passed the multiplex PCR reads through MiXCR, listing each CDR3 protein once. The table lists 450,000 to 650,000 distinct CDR3 sequences, roughly 16% of them singletons. Separately, the same data were catalogued under a study of T cells in Graves' hyperthyroidism and ophthalmopathy. That work states: Diagnoses used clinical symptoms, serum thyroxine and TRAb, thyroid ultrasound and orbital computed tomography. Most thyroid clonotypes that were expanded above 0.001 also turned up in blood.

The sequences come from peripheral blood mononuclear cells (PBMCs), collected at new diagnosis, from a patient treated with antithyroid drugs. The chain carries TRBV7-9 and TRBJ1-5; tentatively, D is TRBD1 (5 bases). The origin of this receptor is a woman aged 35-65 years with Graves disease. The DNA for the CDR3 is TGTGCCAGCAGCTTATCGGGCGGGCTGGGGGATCAGCCCCAGCATTTT. It translates to CASSLSGGLGDQPQHF.